This T cell receptor (beta chain) emerged from a study of beta chain features in type 1 diabetes (dated by TCRdb to 2016 to 2019). In the study overall: Patients and healthy donors did not differ in mean age, gender distribution, total cell number or subset yield. The study compared the TCRB repertoires of sorted circulating CD4+ T cell subsets in recently diagnosed type 1 diabetes patients with those in matched healthy donors. Regulatory and stem cell-like memory subsets were obtained from only 8 patients and about 8 healthy donors, while naive and central memory subsets were obtained from all 30 or so donors. A total of approximately 99,000,000 sorted cells were examined across all samples, and RNA yield correlated strongly with the number of cells per subset.

Turning to this clone: Its specific antigen is unknown. Per-base qualities were not stored, and no clone one base away is much larger.

From the germline V gene, CDR1 is SGDLS and CDR2 is YYNGEE. V is trimmed back by 3 bases and J by 1 base, and the junction contains 4 bases that no gene match accounts for. Inclusive of the bounding cysteine and phenylalanine, the CDR3 is 16 residues long. Of the read, only the CDR3 DNA is kept; its 48 bases are in frame from base 1. A single peripheral blood draw of approximately 0.11 L on average was collected from each donor into heparinised tubes. A BD FACSAria II and a panel including CD45RO, CCR7, CD25, CD127, CD95 and CD27 were used to sort naive, central memory, regulatory and stem cell-like memory CD4+ T cells. Purity was above 98% for every sorted population. Right away, PBMCs were isolated by Lymphoprep density gradient centrifugation and were stained directly, with no culture step. Samples were stained and sorted in pairs, with one healthy donor and one patient per experiment, so that batch effects were minimized.

Overall results and qualifications from the work: Sequencing cDNA rather than genomic DNA could over-represent highly expressing activated cells, although activation and CD3 levels did not differ between groups. Type 1 diabetes patients showed a moderate but significant shortening of TCRB CDR3 length in all four CD4+ subsets. PCR may preferentially amplify shorter templates, but because patient and control samples were amplified and corrected together, any resulting skew would affect both groups equally. Naive, central memory and regulatory TCRB repertoires appeared to be more alike among patients than among healthy donors. Because small numbers of individuals were included in the HLA sub-analyses, any influence of HLA type on TCRB rearrangement was left unresolved. Patients with type 1 diabetes made fewer insertions and deleted more nucleotides at VDJ recombination sites, implying thymic rearrangement abnormalities.

The entire amount of isolated RNA was reverse transcribed using the High Capacity cDNA Reverse Transcription Kit, so the sequenced TCRB transcripts were expressed ones. Deep immunoSEQ sequencing was applied to naive, central memory and regulatory T cell samples, giving an average of about 3.8 million total reads per sample. Sorted cells were lysed in RLT buffer and RNA was extracted with DNase-treated RNeasy Micro or Mini kits, depending on cell number. Each cell subset was processed on its own to prevent cross-contamination, while patient and healthy donor samples were processed together. The immunoSEQ multiplex PCR was used to amplify TCRB sequences from cDNA, yielding 87-bp fragments that span the CDR3 region. Amplicons were sequenced on the Illumina HiSeq platform. Concerning the study's data processing: Synthetic template baselines were used to correct PCR bias computationally, reads within Hamming distance 2 were collapsed together, and singletons that could not be merged were discarded. By aligning reads against IMGT, V, D and J genes, CDR3 length, and insertions or deletions at six rearrangement sites were assigned. Within each subset, clonotype counts were normalized to the number of sorted cells before true diversity and Gini coefficients were calculated with the tcR R package. The overlap coefficient, calculated on TCRB nucleotide sequences, was used to quantify repertoire sharing. TCRdb holds this immuneACCESS table with in-frame rearrangements only. Some clones are missing; in checked studies, unresolved V genes explain under half, and the rest has no known cause. V and J calls and clone size come straight from that table; D and trimming were deduced from the DNA. This sample comprises over 150,000 clones, about 13% of them detected only once. Jointly, the top ten make up less than 0.7% of the sample.

The sample taken for sequencing was central memory CD4+ T cells from blood. The source of this sequence is a woman aged 18-35 years in good health. The chain couples TRBV9 to TRBJ2-6, and TRBD1 aligns with 7 junction nucleotides. The CDR3 protein: CASSAQGWSGANVLTF. Read as DNA, the sequence is TGTGCCAGCAGCGCACAGGGGTGGTCTGGGGCCAACGTCCTGACTTTC.